This is a list of T cell receptor beta chains from one sample in a study of blood T cell repertoires in COVID-19. Here immunoSEQ multiplex PCR was the method, and the copy in TCRdb shows in-frame clones only, minus some. Altogether roughly 200,000 clones are present, 80% to 90% being singletons, with the ten largest covering around 3.8%. Sequenced material: PBMCs or T cells enriched from blood (not recorded which). The receptors stem from a middle-aged woman with acute COVID-19. CDR3s include the opening cysteine and the closing phenylalanine or tryptophan. The D gene is left open where the match is weak. Size tells how often a clone was seen (once, few, many) or the class of an expanded clone, and some rows leave it out.

j_gene | d_gene | v_gene | abundance | CDR3aa | CDR3nt
TRBJ1-1 | TRBD1 | TRBV10-3 | . | CAIKTGLNTEAFF | TGTGCCATAAAGACAGGGCTAAACACTGAAGCTTTCTTT
TRBJ1-2 | TRBD1 | TRBV4-2 | . | CASSQSLGNRGSYGYTF | TGTGCCAGCAGCCAGTCCTTAGGGAACAGGGGAAGCTATGGCTACACCTTC
TRBJ2-3 | . | TRBV3-1/TRBV3-2 | . | CASSHRRGAFTDTQYF | TGTGCCAGCAGCCATCGACGGGGGGCTTTCACAGATACGCAGTATTTT
TRBJ1-5 | . | TRBV13 | once | CASSRRGASNQPQHF | TGTGCCAGCAGCCGACGGGGGGCTAGCAATCAGCCCCAGCATTTT
TRBJ2-1 | . | TRBV20-1 | . | CSALAGNEQFF | TGCAGTGCCCTCGCGGGCAATGAGCAGTTCTTC
TRBJ2-1 | . | TRBV7-2 | once | CASGNTRSLYNEQFF | TGTGCCAGCGGCAACACTAGATCTCTGTACAATGAGCAGTTCTTC
TRBJ1-2 | . | TRBV5-1 | . | CASSLDSHYGYTF | TGCGCCAGCAGCTTAGACAGTCACTATGGCTACACCTTC
TRBJ1-1 | TRBD1 | TRBV3-1/TRBV3-2 | once | CATTGDGNTEAFF | TGTGCCACCACAGGGGATGGGAACACTGAAGCTTTCTTT
TRBJ1-1 | . | TRBV7-9 | . | CASSTLTGQGNTEAFF | TGTGCCAGCAGCACGCTAACGGGTCAGGGGAACACTGAAGCTTTCTTT
TRBJ2-1 | TRBD2 | TRBV11-2 | . | CASSLRTSGAHNEQFF | TGTGCCAGCAGCTTACGTACTAGCGGGGCTCACAATGAGCAGTTCTTC
TRBJ1-1 | TRBD1 | TRBV9 | . | CASTGDREDTEAFF | TGTGCCAGCACCGGGGACAGGGAGGACACTGAAGCTTTCTTT
TRBJ1-1 | . | TRBV29-1 | . | CSVVAGSTEAFF | TGCAGCGTTGTGGCAGGTAGCACTGAAGCTTTCTTT
TRBJ2-1 | . | TRBV28 | . | CASSPLAERDNEQFF | TGTGCCAGCAGTCCGTTAGCGGAGAGGGACAATGAGCAGTTCTTC
TRBJ1-1 | . | TRBV9 | . | CASSEGFDRRNTEAFF | TGTGCCAGCAGCGAGGGCTTCGACAGAAGGAACACTGAAGCTTTCTTT
TRBJ1-5 | . | TRBV27 | . | CASSFLSRGGEGQPQHF | TGTGCCAGCAGTTTCCTAAGCCGGGGGGGAGAGGGTCAGCCCCAGCATTTT
TRBJ1-1 | . | TRBV14 | . | CASTEGPNTEAFF | TGTGCCAGCACGGAGGGACCGAACACTGAAGCTTTCTTT